These 2 T cell receptor beta chains share one sample of origin, sequenced in a study of shared clonotypes between healthy human individuals. The table came from immunoSEQ multiplex PCR; TCRdb's copy has only in-frame clones and leaves some out. Found here are about 1.5 million clones, 95% to 99% of them singletons; the top ten hold around 0.47%. The sample was naive CD4+ T cells sorted from blood. Subset here: CD45RA+ positively selected. The receptors stem from a man aged 25 to 40 in good health.

The chain combines TRBV10-1 with TRBJ1-2, with D uncertain. Germline V CDR1 and CDR2: WNHNN, SYGVQD (reference sequence). V dropped 2 bases and J dropped 6 bases, with 10 bases sitting between them. The CDR3 covers 13 residues. DNA of the CDR3: TGCGCCAGCAGTGAGACCGTTGGGGATGGCTACACCTTC. Protein sequence: CASSETVGDGYTF.

This chain links TRBV7-9 with TRBJ1-4, with 7 bases aligning to TRBD1. Looked up from germline, CDR1 is SEHNR and CDR2 is FQNEAQ (reference sequence). CDR3 size: 13 residues. Trimming at V came to 5 bases and at J to 7 bases, leaving 4 bases not matched to a gene. The chain's CDR3 is CASSKRDSEKLFF. In nucleotides, the CDR3 is TGTGCCAGCAGCAAACGGGACAGTGAAAAACTGTTTTTT.